This is a list of T cell receptor beta chains from one sample in a study of identifying expanded T cells in peripheral blood. Profiling relied on immunoSEQ multiplex PCR, and the TCRdb table lists in-frame clones only, not all of them. In the table there are around 91,000 clones, around 88% of which are singletons. Sequencing was done on a sample of blood. All receptors come from a person aged 18 to 70 in good health. Each CDR3 is given with its conserved first and last residue. Each record gives: J gene, V gene, D gene, clone size, CDR3 protein, CDR3 DNA. D genes are given only for firm matches. A clone size is listed for some rows: how often the clone was seen (once, few, many), or a class if it is expanded.

j_gene: TRBJ2-1
v_gene: TRBV19
d_gene: TRBD1
abundance: -
CDR3aa: CASSPGQGGGYNEQFF
CDR3nt: TGTGCCAGTAGTCCCGGACAGGGGGGAGGCTACAATGAGCAGTTCTTC

j_gene: TRBJ2-5
v_gene: TRBV2
d_gene: -
abundance: -
CDR3aa: CASKGETQYF
CDR3nt: TGTGCCAGCAAGGGAGAGACCCAGTACTTC

j_gene: TRBJ2-5
v_gene: TRBV9
d_gene: -
abundance: once
CDR3aa: CASSVDTQETQYF
CDR3nt: TGTGCCAGCAGCGTAGACACACAAGAGACCCAGTACTTC

j_gene: TRBJ2-7
v_gene: TRBV9
d_gene: -
abundance: -
CDR3aa: CASSARGQAGSGQYF
CDR3nt: TGTGCCAGCAGCGCCAGGGGTCAGGCCGGCAGCGGGCAGTACTTC

j_gene: TRBJ2-4
v_gene: TRBV5-4
d_gene: -
abundance: -
CDR3aa: CASSLARGAQAKNIQYF
CDR3nt: TGTGCCAGCAGCTTGGCCCGGGGGGCGCAGGCCAAAAACATTCAGTACTTC

j_gene: TRBJ2-5
v_gene: TRBV4-3
d_gene: -
abundance: -
CDR3aa: CASSQEVAQETQYF
CDR3nt: TGCGCCAGCAGCCAAGAAGTAGCCCAAGAGACCCAGTACTTC

j_gene: TRBJ2-1
v_gene: TRBV5-6
d_gene: -
abundance: -
CDR3aa: CASSLLQGRGEQFF
CDR3nt: TGTGCCAGCAGCCTATTACAGGGGCGGGGTGAGCAGTTCTTC

j_gene: TRBJ2-7
v_gene: TRBV28
d_gene: TRBD1
abundance: -
CDR3aa: CASSFGQDYEQYF
CDR3nt: TGTGCCAGCAGTTTTGGACAGGACTACGAGCAGTACTTC

j_gene: TRBJ1-4
v_gene: TRBV28
d_gene: TRBD1
abundance: once
CDR3aa: CASSSGDRGNEKLFF
CDR3nt: TGTGCCAGCAGCTCGGGAGACAGGGGTAATGAAAAACTGTTTTTT

j_gene: TRBJ2-3
v_gene: TRBV5-1
d_gene: TRBD2
abundance: once
CDR3aa: CASTLAGGPVDTQYF
CDR3nt: TGCGCCAGCACCTTAGCGGGAGGGCCGGTAGATACGCAGTATTTT

j_gene: TRBJ2-1
v_gene: TRBV7-2
d_gene: -
abundance: -
CDR3aa: CASSLSGQIYNEQFF
CDR3nt: TGTGCCAGCAGCTTAAGTGGACAGATTTACAATGAGCAGTTCTTC

j_gene: TRBJ2-3
v_gene: TRBV2
d_gene: -
abundance: -
CDR3aa: CASSEVTAGTQYF
CDR3nt: TGTGCCAGCAGTGAAGTCACCGCTGGTACGCAGTATTTT

j_gene: TRBJ2-7
v_gene: TRBV5-1
d_gene: -
abundance: -
CDR3aa: CASSLGQGAPEQYF
CDR3nt: TGCGCCAGCAGCTTGGGACAAGGGGCGCCCGAGCAGTACTTC

j_gene: TRBJ2-5
v_gene: TRBV13
d_gene: -
abundance: -
CDR3aa: CASSPGTGRETQYF
CDR3nt: TGTGCCAGCAGCCCCGGGACCGGTCGGGAGACCCAGTACTTC

j_gene: TRBJ1-4
v_gene: TRBV5-4
d_gene: -
abundance: -
CDR3aa: CASSLGGGEEKLFF
CDR3nt: TGTGCCAGCAGCTTGGGAGGGGGAGAAGAAAAACTGTTTTTT

j_gene: TRBJ2-7
v_gene: TRBV7-2
d_gene: TRBD2
abundance: -
CDR3aa: CASSLGGTSYEQYF
CDR3nt: TGTGCCAGCAGCTTAGGAGGGACTAGCTACGAGCAGTACTTC

j_gene: TRBJ2-7
v_gene: TRBV30
d_gene: TRBD1
abundance: -
CDR3aa: CAWSVLGQGQGEQYF
CDR3nt: TGTGCCTGGAGTGTACTTGGACAGGGACAAGGCGAGCAGTACTTC

j_gene: TRBJ2-7
v_gene: TRBV9
d_gene: TRBD1
abundance: once
CDR3aa: CASSGRDRVYEQYF
CDR3nt: TGTGCCAGCAGCGGCCGGGACAGGGTCTACGAGCAGTACTTC

j_gene: TRBJ2-2
v_gene: TRBV5-4
d_gene: -
abundance: once
CDR3aa: CASSPLANANTGELFF
CDR3nt: TGTGCCAGCAGCCCCCTAGCGAACGCGAACACCGGGGAGCTGTTTTTT

j_gene: TRBJ1-2
v_gene: TRBV30
d_gene: TRBD1
abundance: once
CDR3aa: CAWSVTGGSGGYTF
CDR3nt: TGTGCCTGGAGTGTAACAGGGGGCTCGGGTGGCTACACCTTC

j_gene: TRBJ2-3
v_gene: TRBV9
d_gene: -
abundance: -
CDR3aa: CASSVDGLVTDTQYF
CDR3nt: TGTGCCAGCAGCGTAGACGGCCTAGTCACAGATACGCAGTATTTT

j_gene: TRBJ2-3
v_gene: TRBV28
d_gene: -
abundance: -
CDR3aa: CASLIKGTQYF
CDR3nt: TGTGCCAGCCTGATTAAGGGTACGCAGTATTTT

j_gene: TRBJ2-1
v_gene: TRBV4-3
d_gene: -
abundance: few
CDR3aa: CASSQDLARWVLFF
CDR3nt: TGCGCCAGCAGCCAAGATCTGGCCAGATGGGTTCTGTTCTTC

j_gene: TRBJ1-5
v_gene: TRBV30
d_gene: TRBD1
abundance: -
CDR3aa: CAWSVDRVQPQHF
CDR3nt: TGTGCCTGGAGTGTAGACAGGGTCCAGCCCCAGCATTTT

j_gene: TRBJ1-4
v_gene: TRBV5-1
d_gene: -
abundance: -
CDR3aa: CASSLRAGQANEKLFF
CDR3nt: TGCGCCAGCAGCTTGAGGGCAGGGCAGGCTAATGAAAAACTGTTTTTT

j_gene: TRBJ2-1
v_gene: TRBV29-1
d_gene: -
abundance: -
CDR3aa: CSAPLGGRPSVNEQFF
CDR3nt: TGCAGCGCCCCATTGGGGGGCAGGCCCTCGGTGAATGAGCAGTTCTTC

j_gene: TRBJ2-3
v_gene: TRBV5-1
d_gene: TRBD1
abundance: -
CDR3aa: CASSSTGGRDTQYF
CDR3nt: TGCGCCAGCAGCTCAACAGGGGGGCGAGATACGCAGTATTTT

j_gene: TRBJ2-2
v_gene: TRBV6-4
d_gene: -
abundance: -
CDR3aa: CASSDRGSTGELFF
CDR3nt: TGTGCCAGCAGTGATAGGGGGAGCACCGGGGAGCTGTTTTTT

j_gene: TRBJ1-2
v_gene: TRBV28
d_gene: -
abundance: -
CDR3aa: CASSTHPGRTNYGYTF
CDR3nt: TGTGCCAGCAGTACTCATCCGGGACGGACTAACTATGGCTACACCTTC

j_gene: TRBJ2-3
v_gene: TRBV18
d_gene: TRBD2
abundance: -
CDR3aa: CASSPTSGSTDTQYF
CDR3nt: TGTGCCAGCTCACCGACTAGCGGGAGCACAGATACGCAGTATTTT

j_gene: TRBJ2-2
v_gene: TRBV9
d_gene: TRBD2
abundance: few
CDR3aa: CASNFGGGASTGELFF
CDR3nt: TGTGCCAGCAACTTTGGCGGGGGGGCCAGCACCGGGGAGCTGTTTTTT

j_gene: TRBJ2-1
v_gene: TRBV9
d_gene: -
abundance: -
CDR3aa: CASSLGSTNEQFF
CDR3nt: TGTGCCAGCAGTCTAGGGTCCACTAATGAGCAGTTCTTC

j_gene: TRBJ2-7
v_gene: TRBV14
d_gene: TRBD1
abundance: -
CDR3aa: CASSPGQSYEQYF
CDR3nt: TGTGCCAGCAGCCCGGGACAGTCCTACGAGCAGTACTTC

j_gene: TRBJ2-3
v_gene: TRBV29-1
d_gene: -
abundance: -
CDR3aa: CSVLGGRADTQYF
CDR3nt: TGCAGCGTGCTGGGGGGGCGGGCAGATACGCAGTATTTT

j_gene: TRBJ2-2
v_gene: TRBV4-3
d_gene: -
abundance: once
CDR3aa: CASSQGRAITGELFF
CDR3nt: TGCGCCAGCAGCCAAGGGCGAGCAATTACCGGGGAGCTGTTTTTT

j_gene: TRBJ2-1
v_gene: TRBV6-4
d_gene: TRBD1
abundance: -
CDR3aa: CATSRTGENDEQFF
CDR3nt: TGTGCCACCAGCCGGACAGGGGAGAACGATGAGCAGTTCTTC

j_gene: TRBJ1-1
v_gene: TRBV19
d_gene: -
abundance: -
CDR3aa: CASSIAGPPNTEAFF
CDR3nt: TGTGCCAGTAGTATTGCGGGGCCCCCTAACACTGAAGCTTTCTTT

j_gene: TRBJ2-3
v_gene: TRBV6-5
d_gene: -
abundance: -
CDR3aa: CASRRGLTDTQYF
CDR3nt: TGTGCCAGCAGGCGGGGGCTCACAGATACGCAGTATTTT

j_gene: TRBJ2-3
v_gene: TRBV7-3
d_gene: -
abundance: -
CDR3aa: CASSERGGPTDTQYF
CDR3nt: TGTGCCAGCAGCGAAAGAGGGGGACCCACAGATACGCAGTATTTT

j_gene: TRBJ2-5
v_gene: TRBV5-6
d_gene: TRBD2
abundance: -
CDR3aa: CASIQTSGGETQYF
CDR3nt: TGTGCCAGCATCCAGACTAGCGGGGGTGAGACCCAGTACTTC

j_gene: TRBJ2-1
v_gene: TRBV7-2
d_gene: TRBD2
abundance: -
CDR3aa: CASSSDTGLAGVNEQFF
CDR3nt: TGTGCCAGCAGCTCCGACACGGGACTAGCGGGAGTCAATGAGCAGTTCTTC

j_gene: TRBJ2-1
v_gene: TRBV6-1
d_gene: -
abundance: few
CDR3aa: CASNIIGTDSNEQFF
CDR3nt: TGTGCCAGCAATATAATCGGGACGGACTCGAATGAGCAGTTCTTC

j_gene: TRBJ2-7
v_gene: TRBV7-7
d_gene: TRBD2
abundance: -
CDR3aa: CASSLGAGASYEQYF
CDR3nt: TGTGCCAGCAGCTTAGGAGCGGGGGCCTCCTACGAGCAGTACTTC

j_gene: TRBJ2-3
v_gene: TRBV4-3
d_gene: -
abundance: -
CDR3aa: CASSQDGARRDTQYF
CDR3nt: TGCGCCAGCAGCCAAGATGGGGCGAGGAGGGATACGCAGTATTTT

j_gene: TRBJ1-3
v_gene: TRBV18
d_gene: -
abundance: -
CDR3aa: CASYHRNPPSGNTIYF
CDR3nt: TGTGCCAGCTACCACAGGAATCCTCCCTCTGGAAACACCATATATTTT

j_gene: TRBJ2-5
v_gene: TRBV4-2
d_gene: -
abundance: -
CDR3aa: CASSQEGSEPQYF
CDR3nt: TGTGCCAGCAGCCAAGAAGGGAGCGAGCCCCAGTACTTC

j_gene: TRBJ1-4
v_gene: TRBV5-4
d_gene: TRBD1
abundance: -
CDR3aa: CASSSRRDRGEKLFF
CDR3nt: TGTGCCAGCAGCTCGAGACGGGACAGGGGAGAAAAACTGTTTTTT

j_gene: TRBJ2-1
v_gene: TRBV15
d_gene: -
abundance: -
CDR3aa: CATSGGTKDYNEQFF
CDR3nt: TGTGCCACCAGCGGCGGGACCAAAGACTACAATGAGCAGTTCTTC

j_gene: TRBJ2-1
v_gene: TRBV28
d_gene: -
abundance: -
CDR3aa: CASSSDRNEQFF
CDR3nt: TGTGCCAGCAGTTCTGACAGAAATGAGCAGTTCTTC

j_gene: TRBJ2-1
v_gene: TRBV27
d_gene: TRBD1
abundance: -
CDR3aa: CASRDGQGRFDEQFF
CDR3nt: TGTGCCAGCAGAGATGGACAGGGGCGCTTCGATGAGCAGTTCTTC

j_gene: TRBJ2-6
v_gene: TRBV7-3
d_gene: TRBD2
abundance: -
CDR3aa: CASSLVGGVAGANVLTF
CDR3nt: TGTGCCAGCAGCTTAGTGGGAGGGGTCGCTGGGGCCAACGTCCTGACTTTC

j_gene: TRBJ2-3
v_gene: TRBV27
d_gene: -
abundance: -
CDR3aa: CASSQSTDTQYF
CDR3nt: TGTGCCAGCAGTCAGTCCACAGATACGCAGTATTTT

j_gene: TRBJ2-1
v_gene: TRBV7-9
d_gene: -
abundance: -
CDR3aa: CASSSLRRPGSEVREQFF
CDR3nt: TGTGCCAGCAGCTCCCTAAGACGTCCGGGGTCGGAGGTCCGTGAGCAGTTCTTC

j_gene: TRBJ2-3
v_gene: TRBV10-3
d_gene: TRBD1
abundance: few
CDR3aa: CAISGADRGSTDTQYF
CDR3nt: TGTGCCATCAGTGGGGCGGACAGGGGAAGCACAGATACGCAGTATTTT